This T cell receptor beta chain stems from a study of blood T cell repertoires in COVID-19. For the study at large: The analysed material was cDNA or gDNA that came from T cells, B-cell-depleted T cells, or PBMCs.

The CDR3 has 12 residues. V was pared by 3 bases and J by 5 bases, with 7 bases between. Germline V gene lookup returns CDR1 MNHEY and CDR2 SMNVEV (reference sequence). The data were produced by immunoSEQ multiplex PCR, yet TCRdb's version contains in-frame clones alone and is incomplete. Among roughly 100,000 clones, more than 70% were seen once, and the ten largest hold approximately 3.5%. The TCR originated in a woman aged 55-69 years with acute or convalescent COVID-19. What was sequenced was peripheral blood. This chain links TRBV27 with TRBJ1-1, with D unclear. Here the CDR3 DNA reads TGTGCCAGCAGTTTCGCGGGGACTGAAGCTTTCTTT. It yields the protein CASSFAGTEAFF.